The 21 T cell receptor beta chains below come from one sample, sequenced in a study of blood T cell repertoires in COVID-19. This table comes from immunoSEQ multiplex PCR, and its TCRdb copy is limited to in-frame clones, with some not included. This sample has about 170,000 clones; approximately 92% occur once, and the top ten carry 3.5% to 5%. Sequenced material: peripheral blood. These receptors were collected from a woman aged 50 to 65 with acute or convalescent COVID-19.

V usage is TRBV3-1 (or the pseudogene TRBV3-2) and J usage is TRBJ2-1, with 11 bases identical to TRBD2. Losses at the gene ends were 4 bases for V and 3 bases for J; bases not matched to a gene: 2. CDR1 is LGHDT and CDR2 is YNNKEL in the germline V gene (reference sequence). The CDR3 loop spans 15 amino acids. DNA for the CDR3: TGTGCCAGCAGCCCAACTAGCGGGGGCTACAATGAGCAGTTCTTC. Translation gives CASSPTSGGYNEQFF.

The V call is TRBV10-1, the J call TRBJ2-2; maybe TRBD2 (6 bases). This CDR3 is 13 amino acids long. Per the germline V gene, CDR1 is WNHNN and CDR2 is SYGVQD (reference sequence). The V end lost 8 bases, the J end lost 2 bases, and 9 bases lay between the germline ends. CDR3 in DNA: TGCGCCAGCCGGGCGGGAAACACCGGGGAGCTGTTTTTT. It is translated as CASRAGNTGELFF.

CDR3 bases: TGCGCCAGCAGTGAGGCCGACGTGACAGATTATAGCAATCAGCCCCAGCATTTT. Its translation is CASSEADVTDYSNQPQHF. This chain uses TRBV10-1 with TRBJ1-5; maybe TRBD1 (5 bases). There are 18 residues in the CDR3. Per the germline V gene, CDR1 is WNHNN and CDR2 is SYGVQD (reference sequence). Trimming cost V 2 bases and J 0 bases, with 17 bases left between them.

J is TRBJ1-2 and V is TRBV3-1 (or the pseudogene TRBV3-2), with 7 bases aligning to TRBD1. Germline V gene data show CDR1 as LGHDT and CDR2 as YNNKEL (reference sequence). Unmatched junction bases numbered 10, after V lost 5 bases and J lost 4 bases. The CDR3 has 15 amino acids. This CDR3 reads CASSFIVQGSYGYTF. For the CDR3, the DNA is TGTGCCAGCAGCTTTATAGTACAGGGGAGCTATGGCTACACCTTC.

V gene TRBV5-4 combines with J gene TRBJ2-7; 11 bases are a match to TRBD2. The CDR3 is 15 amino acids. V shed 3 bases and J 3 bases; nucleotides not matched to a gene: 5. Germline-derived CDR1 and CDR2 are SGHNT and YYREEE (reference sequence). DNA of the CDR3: TGTGCCAGCAGCTCCGGGACTAGCGGAGGCTACGAGCAGTACTTC. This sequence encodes CASSSGTSGGYEQYF.

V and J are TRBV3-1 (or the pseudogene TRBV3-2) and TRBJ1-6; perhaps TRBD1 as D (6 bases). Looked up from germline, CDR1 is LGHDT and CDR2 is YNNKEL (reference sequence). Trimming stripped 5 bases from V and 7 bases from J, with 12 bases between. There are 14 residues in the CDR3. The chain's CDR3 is CASSLGQPNSPLHF. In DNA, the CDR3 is TGTGCCAGCAGCTTAGGACAGCCAAATTCACCCCTCCACTTT.

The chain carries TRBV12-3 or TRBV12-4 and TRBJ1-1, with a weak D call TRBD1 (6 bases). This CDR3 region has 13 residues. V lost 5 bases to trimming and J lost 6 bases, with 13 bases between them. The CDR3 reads CASSLRQVAEAFF. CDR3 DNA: TGTGCCAGCAGTCTCAGACAGGTCGCTGAAGCTTTCTTT.

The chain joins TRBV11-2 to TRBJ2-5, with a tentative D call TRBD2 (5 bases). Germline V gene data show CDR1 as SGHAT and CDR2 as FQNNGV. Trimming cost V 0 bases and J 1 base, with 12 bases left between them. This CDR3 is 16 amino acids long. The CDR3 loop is CASSLEGATLQETQYF. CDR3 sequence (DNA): TGTGCCAGCAGCTTAGAGGGAGCGACGCTCCAAGAGACCCAGTACTTC.

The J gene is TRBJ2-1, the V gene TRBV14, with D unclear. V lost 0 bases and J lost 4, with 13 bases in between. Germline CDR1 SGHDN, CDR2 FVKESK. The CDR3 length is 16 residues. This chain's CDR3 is CASSQDGLTAYNEQFF. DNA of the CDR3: TGTGCCAGCAGCCAAGATGGCCTAACAGCTTACAATGAGCAGTTCTTC.

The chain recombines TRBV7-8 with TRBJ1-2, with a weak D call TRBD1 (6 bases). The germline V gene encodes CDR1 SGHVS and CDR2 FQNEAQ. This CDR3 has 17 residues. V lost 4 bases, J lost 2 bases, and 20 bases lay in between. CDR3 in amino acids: CASSSNLGTRKNYGYTF. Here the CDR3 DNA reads TGTGCCAGCAGCTCCAACCTAGGGACAAGAAAGAACTATGGCTACACCTTC. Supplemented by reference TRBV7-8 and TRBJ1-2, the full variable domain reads GAGVSQSPRYKVAKRGQDVALRCDPISGHVSLFWYQQALGQGPEFLTYFQNEAQLDKSGLPSDRFFAERPEGSVSTLKIQRTQQEDSAVYLCASSSNLGTRKNYGYTFGSGTRLTVV.

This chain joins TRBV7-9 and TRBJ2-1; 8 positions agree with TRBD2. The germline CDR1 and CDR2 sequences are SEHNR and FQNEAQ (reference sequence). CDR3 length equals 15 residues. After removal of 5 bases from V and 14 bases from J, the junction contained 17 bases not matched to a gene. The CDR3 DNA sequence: TGTGCCAGCAGCCTAGGAGGGGCACTAGCGGATGTAAAGTTCTTC. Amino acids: CASSLGGALADVKFF.

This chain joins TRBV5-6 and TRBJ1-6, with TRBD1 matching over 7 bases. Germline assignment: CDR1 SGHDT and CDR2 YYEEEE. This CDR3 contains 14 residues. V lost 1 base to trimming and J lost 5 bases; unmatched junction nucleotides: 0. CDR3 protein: CASSLTGDNSPLHF. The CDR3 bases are TGTGCCAGCAGCTTGACAGGGGATAATTCACCCCTCCACTTT.

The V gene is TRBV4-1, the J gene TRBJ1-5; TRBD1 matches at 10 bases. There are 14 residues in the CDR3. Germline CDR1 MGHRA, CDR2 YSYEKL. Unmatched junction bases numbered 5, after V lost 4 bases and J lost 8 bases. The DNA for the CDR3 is TGCGCCAGCAGCCTAGGGACAGGGGAGGAGCCCCAGCATTTT. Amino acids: CASSLGTGEEPQHF.

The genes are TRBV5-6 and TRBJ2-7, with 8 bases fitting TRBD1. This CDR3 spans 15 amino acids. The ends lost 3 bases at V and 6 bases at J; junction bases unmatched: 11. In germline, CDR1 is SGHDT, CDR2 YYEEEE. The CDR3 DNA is TGTGCCAGCAGCTGGTGGGACAGGCCGGAGGGCGAGCAGTACTTC. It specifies CASSWWDRPEGEQYF.

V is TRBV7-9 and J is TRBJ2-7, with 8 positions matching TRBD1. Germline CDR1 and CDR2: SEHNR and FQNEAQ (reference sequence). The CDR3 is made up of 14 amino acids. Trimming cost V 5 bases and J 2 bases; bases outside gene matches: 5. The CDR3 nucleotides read TGTGCCAGCAGCCCACGGACAGGGACCTACGAGCAGTACTTC. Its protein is CASSPRTGTYEQYF.

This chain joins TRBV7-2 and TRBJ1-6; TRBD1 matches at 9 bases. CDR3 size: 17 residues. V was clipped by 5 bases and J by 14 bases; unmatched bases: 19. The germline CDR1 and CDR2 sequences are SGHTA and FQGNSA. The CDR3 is CASSTSMGGTGLTTLHF. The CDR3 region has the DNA TGTGCCAGCAGCACCTCAATGGGGGGGACAGGGCTCACCACCCTCCACTTT.

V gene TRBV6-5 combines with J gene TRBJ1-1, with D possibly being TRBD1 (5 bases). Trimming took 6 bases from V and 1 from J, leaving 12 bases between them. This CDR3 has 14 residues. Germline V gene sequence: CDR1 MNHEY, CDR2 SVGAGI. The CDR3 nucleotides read TGTGCCAGCAGGCCCCTGGGGCAGAACACTGAAGCTTTCTTT. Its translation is CASRPLGQNTEAFF.

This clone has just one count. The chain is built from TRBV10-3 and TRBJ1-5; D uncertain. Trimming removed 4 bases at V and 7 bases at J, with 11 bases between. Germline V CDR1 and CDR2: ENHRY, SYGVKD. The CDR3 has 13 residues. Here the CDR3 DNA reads TGTGCCATCAGTGTCGACAATAAACAGCCCCAGCATTTT. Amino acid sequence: CAISVDNKQPQHF.

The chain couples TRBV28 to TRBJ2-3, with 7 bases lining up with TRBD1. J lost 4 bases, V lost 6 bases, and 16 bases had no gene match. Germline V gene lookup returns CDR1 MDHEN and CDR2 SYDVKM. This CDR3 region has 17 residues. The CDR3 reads CASSRKGWQGVADTQYF. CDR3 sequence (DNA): TGTGCCAGCAGCCGTAAAGGCTGGCAGGGGGTCGCAGATACGCAGTATTTT.

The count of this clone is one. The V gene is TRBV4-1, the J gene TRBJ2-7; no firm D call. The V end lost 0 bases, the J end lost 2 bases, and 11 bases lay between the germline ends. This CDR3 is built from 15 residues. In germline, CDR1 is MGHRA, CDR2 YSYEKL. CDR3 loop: CASSQEGTIPYEQYF. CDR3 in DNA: TGCGCCAGCAGCCAAGAAGGAACTATACCCTACGAGCAGTACTTC.

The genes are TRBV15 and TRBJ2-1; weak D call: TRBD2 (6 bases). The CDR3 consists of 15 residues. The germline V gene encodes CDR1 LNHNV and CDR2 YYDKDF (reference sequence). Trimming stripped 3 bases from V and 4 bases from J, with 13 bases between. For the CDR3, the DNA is TGTGCCACCAGCAGGATAGCGGTACTATACAATGAGCAGTTCTTC. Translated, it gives CATSRIAVLYNEQFF.